This TCR beta chain was captured by sequencing in a study of T cells in localized non-small cell lung cancer. The germline CDR1 and CDR2 sequences are SQVTM and ANQGSEA. The ends lost 0 bases at V and 0 bases at J; junction bases unmatched: 4. There are 16 residues in the CDR3. This table comes from immunoSEQ multiplex PCR, and its TCRdb copy is limited to in-frame clones, with some not included. This sample carries about 78,000 clones, roughly 86% of them seen once, and the ten largest clones take around 2.8%. The chain joins TRBV29-1 to TRBJ2-3, with TRBD2 identical over 9 bases. The sequences come from peripheral blood, collected before any cancer treatment. The receptor was derived from a man aged 40-75 years with stage I lung adenocarcinoma. CDR3 region: CSVEDLTSGSTDTQYF. CDR3 nucleotide sequence: TGCAGCGTTGAAGATCTGACTAGCGGTAGCACAGATACGCAGTATTTT.